This TCR beta chain was sequenced in a study of blood T cell repertoires in COVID-19. About the study: The United States, Italy and Spain provided the acute and convalescent COVID-19 samples.

Data came from immunoSEQ multiplex PCR; TCRdb stores just in-frame clones and leaves some out. This sample has around 110,000 clones, with around 89% found just once. This receptor was obtained from a man between 50 and 59 years old with active or convalescent COVID-19. Sequencing was performed on peripheral blood.

The CDR3 region is CASSQGTRGYF. CDR3 nucleotides: TGTGCCAGCAGTCAAGGGACCAGGGGGTACTTC. This chain uses TRBV28 with TRBJ2-7, with a tentative D call TRBD1 (6 bases). The CDR3 runs to 11 residues. CDR1 and CDR2 from the germline V gene are MDHEN and SYDVKM. Trimming stripped 5 bases from V and 12 bases from J, with 14 bases between. Together with reference TRBV28 and TRBJ2-7, the CDR3 gives the full variable domain: DVKVTQSSRYLVKRTGEKVFLECVQDMDHENMFWYRQDPGLGLRLIYFSYDVKMKEKGDIPEGYSVSREKKERFSLILESASTNQTSMYLCASSQGTRGYFGPGTRLTVT.